This T cell receptor (beta chain) appears in the sequencing data of a study of cytomegalovirus exposure and HLA in healthy donors (dated by TCRdb to between 2016 and 2019). With respect to the entire study: An earlier analysis of several hundred of the donors reported 276 Gb of sequence data and 117 million unique TCR beta sequences obtained from around 170 million T cells. Roughly 300 gigabases of sequencing data and 78 million or so unique TCR sequences were included in an early release covering 500 to 750 HLA-typed donors. Of the 350 to 450 genotyped donors, 65% to 90% were placed in the genetic ancestry cluster associated with self-reported Caucasian donors. The study was designed to test whether signatures of past pathogen exposure could be identified by cataloging public T cell receptors. The study used immunosequencing to profile the T cell repertoires of under 700 subjects and linked those repertoires to cytomegalovirus serostatus. A separate validation cohort of approximately 120 different subjects was used in addition to the 666-subject first cohort. To predict cytomegalovirus infection status, the study combined high-throughput TCR immunosequencing, statistical association of individual TCRs with disease status, and machine learning. To study patterns of TCR occurrence, a later analysis re-analyzed previously published TCR beta repertoires from hundreds of donors and added high-resolution HLA genotyping. The later analysis used no new phenotypic data to find candidate immune exposures, relying instead on TCR beta sequences and their occurrence across donors. To decide whether each TCR beta V gene segment behaved as functional or pseudogenic, an earlier analysis of some 580 of the donors relied on high-throughput TCR beta sequencing. Donor age, sex, ethnicity and CMV serostatus were compiled alongside the repertoire data. Genome-wide SNP genotypes for about 55% of the roughly 670 donors were used in a later genetic analysis, which treated that subset as a discovery cohort. Every discovery cohort repertoire had been produced on one sequencing platform. HLA typing covered class I and class II loci at four-digit resolution. Typing coverage varied by locus: roughly 629-640 donors for A, B, C, DRB1 and DQB1; about 520 for DQA1; around 610 for DPA1; some 470 for DPB1. Because of strong linkage in the cohort, a few DR-DQ haplotypes were treated as single units for association and clustering. On average, over 200,000 unique TCR beta nucleotide sequences were sequenced per donor among fewer than 500 genotyped donors of the cohort, with roughly a sixth of those sequences being non-productive.

Here is what the overall study found, with its caveats: In a later analysis, the rate of TCR association differed among HLA loci, with DRB1 alleles having the most associated TCRs and HLA-C alleles having the fewest. In a later genetic analysis, fewer N-insertions in productive TCRs were reported among donors in an Asian-associated ancestry cluster than the approximately 710-donor mean. The sequencing pipeline was judged likely to have produced a cluster of highly shared sequence variants as a technical artifact. The presence/absence analyses assumed that sequencing depth was roughly uniform across donors, and that assumption may not be true. At a false discovery rate of 0.05, a later analysis linked roughly 17,000 TCR beta sequences to specific HLA alleles. According to the authors, the approach could potentially be generalized to other disease states and immunological phenotypes. A total of 150 to 200 TCR beta chains were listed by the study as associated with cytomegalovirus. Linkage disequilibrium might explain the correlated functional status among segregating V segments, but an unknown experimental factor could not be ruled out. Because HLA typing was missing for some donors at each locus, association tests included only the typed subset. According to a later analysis, most CMV-associated TCR beta chains appeared to be HLA-restricted, and the HLA associations seemed to be driven largely by CMV exposure. This cohort had only TCR beta chains sequenced, and the lack of alpha or paired-chain data limited which features could be detected. Strong co-occurrence of HLA alleles, especially DR and DQ, made assigning TCR associations to individual alleles difficult. An association between a missense DCLRE1C variant and V-gene and J-gene trimming of TCR beta chains was found in a later genetic analysis and replicated in an independent cohort. About 17 rarely observed V segments, including chromosome 9 orphons, were excluded from the earlier analysis of a few hundred of the donors because counts were too low. A later analysis reported that several top co-occurrence clusters appeared linked to parvovirus B19, influenza, CMV and Epstein-Barr virus. Immune exposure information for the cohort was limited to CMV serostatus. An earlier analysis of approximately 540 of the donors showed that most TCR beta V segments appeared in productive rearrangements either about 87% or about 30% of the time, which broadly matched IMGT annotations. A further reported finding was that TCR beta sequences accurately predicted the HLA-A and HLA-B alleles for most subjects in the first cohort. Some IMGT-functional V segments, including TRBV6-2 and TRBV6-3, could not be told apart with the 87-base-pair reads, so those segments were excluded. Most TCR sequences were observed very rarely across donors, whereas some public TCRs were present in many individuals. Compared with equally common non-associated chains, HLA-associated TCR beta chains in a later analysis were more clonally expanded and had lower generation probabilities. Cytomegalovirus status was reported to be diagnosed by the classifier with high specificity and sensitivity in both the original and validation cohorts. In vitro tests confirmed that a few of the cytomegalovirus-associated TCR beta chains recognize cytomegalovirus antigens.

Libraries were prepared through the immunoSEQ multiplex PCR assay. For the multiplex PCR, a mixture combining 60 forward primers for TCR Vbeta segments and 13 reverse primers for TCR Jbeta segments was used. The CDR3 region of rearranged TCR beta genes was amplified from genomic DNA by a multiplex PCR assay. On the Illumina HiSeq System, the amplified TCR beta libraries were sequenced as 87-base-pair reads. The published analysis was carried out like this. A later analysis tallied tens of millions of unique TCR beta chains across the 610 or so repertoires, and approximately 11 million of those chains were shared by two or more donors. To remove PCR and sequencing errors, raw reads were error-corrected and collapsed into unique sequences using a nearest-neighbor algorithm that merged closely related sequences. V, D and J gene segments were assigned by aligning CDR3 sequences to IMGT reference sequences. For a sequence to be retained, at least a six-nucleotide match to both a V gene segment and a J gene segment was required. A rearrangement counted as productive if the CDR3 had no stop codons and remained in frame with V and J, and every other rearrangement counted as non-productive. Following IMGT convention, CDR3 was defined as the stretch from the second conserved V-encoded cysteine to the conserved J-encoded phenylalanine. The earlier analysis of a few hundred of the donors excluded sequences that lacked an unambiguous match to a single V gene segment. In an earlier analysis of 587 of the donors, a V segment was called functional when productive rearrangements were above 56.7%, and segregating when the standard deviation between donors exceeded 5%. A statistical classification framework was built to diagnose cytomegalovirus status from the catalog of TCR beta chain sequences. In a later analysis, V and J genes were assigned by comparing TCR nucleotide sequences against IMGT/GENE-DB human TR gene sequences. In a later analysis, CDR3 sequences and most-parsimonious VDJ recombination scenarios were assigned using the TCRdist pipeline. In a later analysis, each TCR beta chain was defined by its CDR3 amino acid sequence together with its V-gene family, and reads without a unique V-gene family were excluded. In a later analysis, approximately 590 highly shared, low-generation-probability nucleotide sequences were removed to address suspected cross-contamination and a sequencing artifact. For each public chain, a later analysis derived a clonal expansion index from normalized ranks of inferred template counts within each repertoire. In a later analysis, generation probabilities were computed with a VDJ recombination model fitted to out-of-frame rearrangements, and the resulting probabilities were checked against IGoR. In a later analysis, TCR-TCR, TCR-HLA and TCR-CMV co-occurrence was scored with hypergeometric tests, and a repertoire-size bias correction was applied to TCR pairs. To estimate false discovery rates, a later analysis permuted the HLA or CMV assignments 20 times. In a later analysis, co-occurring TCRs were grouped using DBSCAN, with TCRdist sequence similarity added in when clustering inside HLA-allele-positive subsets. Repertoires with fewer than 30,000 or more than 120,000 public chains were left out of co-occurrence clustering, as were several repertoires with anomalous nucleotide sharing. Here the immuneACCESS table is served through TCRdb, limited to in-frame sequences with V and J called. Missing clones are a known gap in these copies; in checked studies unresolved V genes cover under half, and the rest lacks a known reason. That table supplies the V and J calls and clone size; D and trimming were determined from the DNA. The sample table lists some 180,000 clones, around 80% of them with a count of one. The ten largest clones take up less than 1.5% of the sample.

Germline trimming amounts to 0 bases on V and 4 bases on J, with 6 as the count of junction bases outside the gene matches. CDR1 is given as LNHNV and CDR2 as YYDKDF, both from the germline V gene (reference sequence). From the cysteine up to the phenylalanine, the CDR3 has a length of 16 residues. The read is trimmed to its CDR3 DNA, 48 bases read in frame from base 1. In total, approximately 610 healthy bone marrow donors made up the cohort. At the time of sampling, every cohort member was nominally healthy, though immune exposures that went unrecorded were likely present. The donor tested CMV seropositive, placing the donor among the 250 to 350 seropositive members of the cohort. A peripheral blood sample was collected from each donor, and TCR beta sequencing was performed on peripheral blood mononuclear cells. Genomic DNA was extracted from the blood cell samples with the Qiagen DNeasy Blood Extraction Kit.

Remarks on this clone: What antigen it recognizes has not been identified. No base-level quality is on record; no much larger clone is a single base apart.

The receptor's source is a girl aged 5 to 17 in good health and CMV-seropositive. This sequence uses TRBV15 and TRBJ1-5; 7 nucleotides in the junction match TRBD1. Input material: PBMCs. The nucleotide sequence is given as TGTGCCACCAGCAGAGATCGGGCAGGGGGGAATCAGCCCCAGCATTTT. This codes for CATSRDRAGGNQPQHF.